This TCR beta chain was documented in a study of CD8 T cells in ankylosing spondylitis. Trimming removed 8 bases from V and 6 bases from J, with 16 bases in between. Germline assignment: CDR1 ENHRY and CDR2 SYGVKD. The length of the CDR3 is 13 residues. Regarding the study as a whole: Some of the motif variants had earlier been found in reactive arthritis patients' fluid and blood. In ankylosing spondylitis patients, matched synovial fluid reportedly showed significant enrichment of disease-linked clones.

A remark on this clonotype: Its antigen is not known.

TCRdb ran MiXCR on the 5' RACE reads and lists one entry per CDR3 protein. The sample holds more than 150,000 distinct CDR3 sequences; over 10% are singletons and the top ten take approximately 10%. The chain is built from TRBV10-3 and TRBJ1-1; tentatively, D is TRBD1 (6 bases). The sample taken for sequencing was blood, either unsorted or a sorted T cell fraction (not recorded which). The clonotype was recovered from a female donor with ankylosing spondylitis or in good health (not recorded which). The CDR3 bases are TGTGCCATCTCGGGGGGCGGTCGCGCTGAAGCTTTCTTT. It is translated as CAISGGGRAEAFF.